These T cell receptor beta chains were read from a single sample in a study of T cells in Graves' hyperthyroidism and ophthalmopathy. In TCRdb, the multiplex PCR reads were re-called with MiXCR into one record per CDR3 protein. Of approximately 400,000 distinct CDR3 sequences in the sample, approximately 15% were seen once. Sample: blood. The receptors were sampled from a woman aged 18-35 years with Graves' hyperthyroidism. CDR3s include the opening cysteine and the closing phenylalanine or tryptophan. Fields, in order: CDR3 length, V gene, D gene, clone size, J gene, CDR3 protein, CDR3 DNA. A D gene is named only where the DNA matches it firmly. Expanded clones get a size class; other rows say once, few or many, or leave the size out.

10	TRBV28	.	few	TRBJ1-1	CASSLMEAFF	TGTGCCAGCAGTTTAATGGAAGCTTTCTTT
16	TRBV28	.	.	TRBJ1-2	CASSLYGGSSNYGYTF	TGTGCCAGCAGTTTATATGGGGGATCCTCTAACTATGGCTACACCTTC
12	TRBV20-1	.	many	TRBJ1-2	CSASPRVEGYTF	TGCAGTGCTAGCCCCAGGGTGGAGGGCTACACCTTC
14	TRBV20-1	TRBD2	many	TRBJ2-7	CSAGRLAGSYEQYF	TGCAGTGCTGGACGACTAGCGGGGTCCTACGAGCAGTACTTC
15	TRBV4-3	.	.	TRBJ2-3	CASSQDILAGDTQYF	TGCGCCAGCAGCCAAGATATACTAGCAGGGGATACGCAGTATTTT
14	TRBV28	.	many	TRBJ2-3	CASSFQQGTDTQYF	TGTGCCAGCAGTTTTCAGCAGGGCACAGATACGCAGTATTTT
19	TRBV6-9	.	many	TRBJ1-5	CASSYSPRGSVRGSQPQHF	TGTGCCAGCAGTTATTCGCCTCGAGGTTCCGTACGGGGTAGTCAGCCCCAGCATTTT
16	TRBV7-2	TRBD2	.	TRBJ2-1	CASSFPSGASYNEQFF	TGTGCCAGCAGCTTTCCTAGCGGGGCCTCCTACAATGAGCAGTTCTTC
13	TRBV7-2	.	many	TRBJ1-6	CASSPIPNSPLHF	TGTGCCAGCAGCCCCATACCAAATTCACCCCTCCACTTT
15	TRBV12-3/TRBV12-4	.	.	TRBJ1-3	CASRNAQVSGNTIYF	TGTGCCAGCAGAAACGCACAAGTCTCTGGAAACACCATATATTTT
16	TRBV6-2/TRBV6-3	.	.	TRBJ2-1	CASKPIGEMAYNEQFF	TGTGCCAGCAAACCCATTGGGGAGATGGCCTACAATGAGCAGTTCTTC
18	TRBV7-9	.	many	TRBJ1-1	CASSLAKILKSYNTEAFF	TGTGCCAGCAGCTTAGCTAAGATTCTAAAGTCTTACAACACTGAAGCTTTCTTT
13	TRBV20-1	.	many	TRBJ2-1	CSARGWDATGEFF	TGCAGTGCTAGAGGTTGGGACGCAACGGGGGAGTTCTTC
14	TRBV20-1	.	many	TRBJ2-2	CSATGRANTGELFF	TGCAGTGCTACGGGACGGGCGAACACCGGGGAGCTGTTTTTT
15	TRBV6-2/TRBV6-3	.	many	TRBJ2-7	CASSYGGAGTYEQYF	TGTGCCAGCAGTTACGGCGGAGCAGGGACCTACGAGCAGTACTTC
14	TRBV12-3/TRBV12-4	TRBD1	many	TRBJ1-1	CASNRDRANTEAFF	TGTGCCAGCAACAGGGACAGGGCGAACACTGAAGCTTTCTTT
17	TRBV4-2	.	.	TRBJ1-1	CASSQDGTLGTNTEAFF	TGTGCCAGCAGCCAAGATGGGACCTTAGGGACGAACACTGAAGCTTTCTTT
14	TRBV5-1	TRBD1	once	TRBJ1-2	CASSSGQGTPSYTF	TGCGCCAGCAGCTCGGGACAGGGAACGCCTAGCTACACCTTC
14	TRBV29-1	.	many	TRBJ2-5	CSVVGLRVQETQYF	TGCAGCGTTGTGGGGCTAAGGGTCCAAGAGACCCAGTACTTC
18	TRBV11-3	TRBD1	.	TRBJ2-6	CASSSPGTGDSGANVLTF	TGTGCCAGCAGCTCCCCCGGGACAGGCGACTCTGGGGCCAACGTCCTGACTTTC
16	TRBV18	.	.	TRBJ1-4	CASSPPRGSTNEKLFF	TGTGCCAGCTCACCACCGAGGGGATCAACTAATGAAAAACTGTTTTTT
18	TRBV28	TRBD2	many	TRBJ2-7	CASSLDLGTSGRIYEQYF	TGTGCCAGCAGTTTAGACTTAGGGACTAGCGGGAGGATATACGAGCAGTACTTC
15	TRBV3-1	TRBD2	.	TRBJ2-1	CASSLPASGRDRQFF	TGTGCCAGCAGCCTCCCCGCTAGCGGGAGAGATAGGCAGTTCTTC
17	TRBV28	TRBD2	many	TRBJ2-1	CASSFPPTSGNWNEQFF	TGTGCCAGCAGTTTCCCCCCGACTAGCGGGAACTGGAATGAGCAGTTCTTC
13	TRBV7-3	TRBD2	few	TRBJ2-1	CASSPPTSLLQFF	TGTGCCAGCAGCCCGCCGACTAGCTTGTTGCAGTTCTTC
14	TRBV5-1	.	few	TRBJ1-1	CASSLSGGYTEAFF	TGCGCCAGCAGCTTATCGGGGGGATACACTGAAGCTTTCTTT
12	TRBV10-3	TRBD1	.	TRBJ2-4	CASSTGSGIQYF	TGTGCCTCTTCGACAGGGTCGGGGATTCAGTACTTC
17	TRBV4-3	.	few	TRBJ2-2	CASSTVPGLGNTGELFF	TGCGCCAGCAGCACCGTACCGGGACTGGGAAACACCGGGGAGCTGTTTTTT
15	TRBV27	TRBD1	many	TRBJ1-1	CASSGSGTGESEAFF	TGTGCCAGCAGTGGATCCGGGACAGGGGAATCTGAAGCTTTCTTT
17	TRBV20-1	TRBD2	many	TRBJ2-1	CSARSGTSGGAGGEQFF	TGCAGTGCTAGGTCAGGGACTAGCGGGGGGGCAGGAGGTGAGCAGTTCTTC
14	TRBV6-6	.	.	TRBJ2-7	CASSYSIVGPEQYF	TGTGCCAGCAGTTACTCGATTGTGGGACCCGAGCAGTACTTC
12	TRBV29-1	.	.	TRBJ2-1	CSGGVTSTEQFF	TGCAGCGGGGGGGTGACATCGACGGAGCAGTTCTTC
13	TRBV6-2/TRBV6-3	.	.	TRBJ1-3	CASSFRDGNTIYF	TGTGCCAGCAGTTTCAGGGATGGAAACACCATATATTTT
16	TRBV7-3	.	many	TRBJ1-1	CASGSGHLTRNTEAFF	TGTGCCAGCGGATCGGGACACCTAACCCGAAACACTGAAGCTTTCTTT
19	TRBV28	.	many	TRBJ2-7	CASSFLGGRVGPTAYEQYF	TGTGCCAGCAGTTTTTTAGGAGGCAGGGTCGGGCCGACCGCCTACGAGCAGTACTTC
14	TRBV12-3/TRBV12-4	.	.	TRBJ1-4	CASSGQPLNEKLFF	TGTGCCAGCAGCGGACAGCCTCTTAATGAAAAACTGTTTTTT
17	TRBV27	.	many	TRBJ1-2	CASSLSPGGEYNYGYTF	TGTGCCAGCAGTTTATCACCCGGTGGGGAGTACAACTATGGCTACACCTTC
15	TRBV20-1	.	few	TRBJ2-1	CSAREGRTPFDEQFF	TGCAGTGCTAGAGAGGGTCGGACCCCCTTCGATGAGCAGTTCTTC
15	TRBV28	.	.	TRBJ2-6	CASVQGNAGANVLTF	TGTGCCAGCGTACAGGGAAACGCTGGGGCCAACGTCCTGACTTTC
13	TRBV6-1	TRBD1	many	TRBJ2-7	CASIRTGGREQYF	TGTGCCAGCATCCGAACAGGGGGGCGCGAGCAGTACTTC
14	TRBV6-1	.	few	TRBJ1-1	CASTEGPMNTEAFF	TGTGCCAGCACCGAAGGACCGATGAACACTGAAGCTTTCTTT
14	TRBV28	TRBD1	many	TRBJ1-5	CASLTGGRNQPQHF	TGTGCCAGTCTCACAGGGGGCCGTAATCAGCCCCAGCATTTT
11	TRBV11-2	.	many	TRBJ2-7	CASSLAKEQYF	TGTGCCAGCAGCTTAGCTAAGGAGCAGTACTTC
12	TRBV7-9	TRBD2	many	TRBJ2-1	CASSPGGTEQFF	TGTGCCAGCAGCCCCGGGGGGACTGAGCAGTTCTTC
15	TRBV20-1	.	.	TRBJ2-7	CSARDLKGSPYEQYF	TGCAGTGCTAGAGATCTAAAGGGTTCACCCTACGAGCAGTACTTC
14	TRBV11-2	.	many	TRBJ1-2	CASNILPRDLGYTF	TGTGCCAGCAACATTCTCCCGCGGGATCTTGGCTACACCTTC
14	TRBV10-2	TRBD1	few	TRBJ2-3	CASQTGGGTDTQYF	TGCGCCAGTCAGACAGGGGGAGGAACAGATACGCAGTATTTT
13	TRBV7-9	.	.	TRBJ1-1	CASSPFTGTEAFF	TGTGCCAGCAGCCCCTTTACGGGAACTGAAGCTTTCTTT
14	TRBV6-2/TRBV6-3	TRBD1	.	TRBJ2-7	CASSYRDREYEQYF	TGTGCCAGCAGTTACCGGGACAGGGAATACGAGCAGTACTTC
15	TRBV12-3/TRBV12-4	.	.	TRBJ1-4	CAGRQSQRLNEKLFF	TGTGCCGGCAGGCAATCACAAAGGCTTAATGAAAAACTGTTTTTT
15	TRBV11-2	.	few	TRBJ2-3	CVSSLDSRRSDTQYF	TGTGTCAGCAGCTTAGATAGCCGACGTTCAGATACGCAGTATTTT
14	TRBV28	.	many	TRBJ2-2	CASSTLTNTGELFF	TGTGCCAGCAGTACCCTCACGAACACCGGGGAGCTGTTTTTT
19	TRBV5-6	.	many	TRBJ2-1	CASSSRLNPQGKHRNEQFF	TGTGCCAGCAGCTCCCGATTGAACCCTCAGGGGAAGCATAGAAATGAGCAGTTCTTC
15	TRBV2	.	many	TRBJ1-6	CASSERGSYNSPLHF	TGTGCCAGCAGTGAGAGGGGGTCCTATAATTCACCCCTCCACTTT